One and the same sample provided the 23 T cell receptor beta chains below, sequenced in a study of Ad26.COV2.S vaccination and SARS-CoV-2 variants. Described treatment: around 19 received Ad26.COV2.S at low or high dose, single or two shots; 5 received placebo; per-sample allocation not given. Day 63 after the first injection of vaccine or placebo was the sampling time. The method was immunoSEQ multiplex PCR; TCRdb's version includes in-frame clones alone and lacks a portion of them. This repertoire shows about 330,000 clones, under 90% found once; its top ten account for about 5%. This material consisted of peripheral blood, taken in a trial of Ad26.COV2.S vaccine versus placebo. These receptors came from a person between 18 and 65 years old who received the Ad26.COV2.S COVID-19 vaccine or a placebo.

Only a few counts were recorded for this clone. The rearrangement uses TRBV5-1 and TRBJ2-4, with no clear D. The CDR3 loop spans 14 amino acids. CDR1 is SGHRS and CDR2 is YFSETQ in the germline V gene. Trimming took 0 bases from V and 7 from J, leaving 11 bases between them. CDR3 DNA: TGCGCCAGCAGCTTGGAGTCAAGGCAGAACATTCAGTACTTC. This gives the protein CASSLESRQNIQYF.

The V gene is TRBV7-6, the J gene TRBJ2-3; the match to TRBD2 covers 8 bases. V lost 2 bases, J lost 4 bases, and 5 bases stayed unmatched. This CDR3 contains 15 residues. Per the germline V gene, CDR1 is SGHVS and CDR2 is FNYEAQ. The chain's CDR3 is CASSLRLAGPDTQYF. CDR3 DNA sequence: TGTGCCAGCAGCTTAAGGCTAGCGGGTCCAGATACGCAGTATTTT.

The V and J genes are TRBV2 and TRBJ2-3; 11 bases agree with TRBD2. Trimming cost V 7 bases and J 4 bases; bases outside gene matches: 7. The germline V gene encodes CDR1 SNHLY and CDR2 FYNNEI. This CDR3 spans 15 amino acids. Here the CDR3 DNA reads TGTGCCAGCATAGAACTAGCGGGGGCCCCAGATACGCAGTATTTT. Protein sequence: CASIELAGAPDTQYF. The whole variable domain, filled in from reference TRBV2 and TRBJ2-3, reads EPEVTQTPSHQVTQMGQEVILRCVPISNHLYFYWYRQILGQKVEFLVSFYNNEISEKSEIFDDQFSVERPDGSNFTLKIRSTKLEDSAMYFCASIELAGAPDTQYFGPGTRLTVL.

The CDR3 reads CASSWFSSGLPETGFSYEQYF. The CDR3 region has the DNA TGTGCCAGTAGTTGGTTTTCCTCCGGCCTCCCTGAGACGGGGTTCTCCTACGAGCAGTACTTC. The rearrangement joins TRBV19 to TRBJ2-7; D is perhaps TRBD2 (5 bases). Trimming stripped 5 bases from V and 0 bases from J, with 32 bases between. The CDR3 spans 21 residues. CDR1 LNHDA and CDR2 SQIVND come from the germline V gene (reference sequence).

V and J are TRBV30 and TRBJ1-5; D not resolved. Germline loops: CDR1 GTSNPN, CDR2 SVGIG (reference sequence). The CDR3 spans 13 residues. The V gene lost 4 bases and the J gene lost 5 bases, with 12 bases spanning the gap. The CDR3 DNA reads TGTGCCTGGAAGCAAGATGATTATCAGCCCCAGCATTTT. Residues: CAWKQDDYQPQHF. The full variable domain, rest sourced from reference TRBV30 and TRBJ1-5, is SQTIHQWPATLVQPVGSPLSLECTVEGTSNPNLYWYRQAAGRGLQLLFYSVGIGQISSEVPQNLSASRPQDRQFILSSKKLLLSDSGFYLCAWKQDDYQPQHFGDGTRLSIL.

The chain has TRBV4-1 and TRBJ1-1; D unresolved. V was clipped by 0 bases and J by 1 base, with 6 bases between them. CDR3 length: 14 residues. The germline CDR1 and CDR2 sequences are MGHRA and YSYEKL. CDR3 DNA sequence: TGCGCCAGCAGCCAAGAACAGAGGAACACTGAAGCTTTCTTT. It encodes CASSQEQRNTEAFF.

The genes are TRBV19 and TRBJ2-5; D possibly uses TRBD1 or TRBD2 (5 bases each). V shed 5 bases and J shed 2 bases, with 15 bases lying between them. Germline CDR1 reads LNHDA; CDR2 reads SQIVND (reference sequence). The CDR3 runs 15 residues. The CDR3 loop is CASSVGTDDQETQYF. CDR3 bases: TGTGCCAGTAGTGTTGGGACGGACGATCAAGAGACCCAGTACTTC.

J is TRBJ1-4 and V is TRBV10-1; 9 nucleotides match TRBD1. The CDR3 is 15 amino acids. Unmatched junction bases numbered 6, after V lost 9 bases and J lost 1 base. CDR1 is WNHNN and CDR2 is SYGVQD in the germline V gene (reference sequence). The CDR3 DNA is TGCGCCAGTGGACAGGGGAGAGGAACTAATGAAAAACTGTTTTTT. As protein: CASGQGRGTNEKLFF.

V gene TRBV2 combines with J gene TRBJ2-1; TRBD2 is a possible D gene (5 bases). The CDR3 has 14 amino acids. Between the trimmed V and J ends, which lost 7 bases and 1 base, there was a span of 11 bases. Germline V CDR1 and CDR2: SNHLY, FYNNEI. The CDR3 coding sequence is TGTGCCAGCACGAAGCCGGGATCCTACAATGAGCAGTTCTTC. This codes for CASTKPGSYNEQFF.

The rearrangement links TRBV2 to TRBJ1-1, with a possible D match to TRBD1 (6 bases). The V end lost 8 bases, the J end lost 10 bases, and 14 bases lay between the germline ends. This CDR3 contains 11 residues. Germline-derived CDR1 and CDR2 are SNHLY and FYNNEI. The CDR3 loop reads CASPLQGLAFF. The CDR3, as DNA: TGTGCCAGCCCTTTACAGGGCCTAGCTTTCTTT.

This clone appeared a few times. The chain uses TRBV7-8 and TRBJ1-2; D uncertain. This CDR3 has 14 amino acids. Germline CDR1 and CDR2: SGHVS and FQNEAQ. V was shortened by 5 bases and J by 4 bases, with 14 bases between the two germline ends. The CDR3 DNA is TGTGCCAGCAGCCATTGGCCTCTAGGCTATGGCTACACCTTC. Protein product: CASSHWPLGYGYTF.

This CDR3 is CASSRIDTGELFF. The CDR3 nucleotides read TGTGCCAGCAGTAGGATCGACACCGGGGAGCTGTTTTTT. This chain uses TRBV6-5 with TRBJ2-2; D is uncertain. This CDR3 is built from 13 residues. V dropped 5 bases and J dropped 3 bases, with 7 bases sitting between them. The germline CDR1 and CDR2 sequences are MNHEY and SVGAGI.

The J gene is TRBJ1-1, the V gene TRBV6-2 or TRBV6-3, with 9 nucleotides matching TRBD1. The germline V gene encodes CDR1 MNHEY and CDR2 SVGEGT. V lost 2 bases to trimming and J lost 1 base; unmatched junction nucleotides: 11. The length of the CDR3 is 18 residues. CDR3 DNA sequence: TGTGCCAGCAGTTACCAACCGGGACAGGGTCGCGGGAACACTGAAGCTTTCTTT. Residues: CASSYQPGQGRGNTEAFF.

The table lists this clone with a count of one. The chain recombines TRBV5-1 with TRBJ1-1; D uncertain. Germline V gene data show CDR1 as SGHRS and CDR2 as YFSETQ. The ends were cut back, 2 bases at V and 4 bases at J, with 9 bases in the middle. The CDR3 is 13 residues long. The CDR3 DNA reads as TGCGCCAGCAGCTTAGGAATTACCACTGAAGCTTTCTTT. Amino acid sequence: CASSLGITTEAFF.

The CDR3 loop is CASSPQGSNTEAFF. The CDR3 region has the DNA TGTGCCAGCAGCCCACAGGGATCGAACACTGAAGCTTTCTTT. The chain carries TRBV28 and TRBJ1-1; D possibly corresponds to TRBD1 (6 bases). The CDR3 contains 14 residues. From germline, CDR1 is MDHEN and CDR2 SYDVKM. The V end lost 6 bases, the J end lost 1 base, and 12 bases lay between the germline ends.

The V gene is TRBV2, the J gene TRBJ2-5, with D possibly being TRBD1 or TRBD2 (6 bases each). The CDR3 is 14 amino acids. V lost 8 bases, J lost 4 bases, and 17 bases lay in between. The germline V gene encodes CDR1 SNHLY and CDR2 FYNNEI. In nucleotides, the CDR3 is TGTGCCAGCCTAATCGGGGGCCGGGGAGAGACCCAGTACTTC. It encodes CASLIGGRGETQYF.

The chain carries TRBV11-3 and TRBJ2-1; D call uncertain. This CDR3 region has 12 residues. Trimming left V 3 bases short and J 7 bases short, with 7 bases between. Germline CDR1 reads SGHNT; CDR2 reads YENEEA. DNA for the CDR3: TGTGCCAGCAGCTTGAGTAGAAATGAGCAGTTCTTC. This encodes CASSLSRNEQFF.

V usage is TRBV7-2 and J usage is TRBJ2-7, with 7 positions matching TRBD1. Trimming cost V 4 bases and J 6 bases; bases outside gene matches: 6. CDR1 and CDR2 (germline): SGHTA, FQGNSA. The CDR3 loop spans 13 amino acids. Written as DNA, the CDR3 is TGTGCCAGCAGCTCGACAGGGTTGGCCGAGCAGTACGTC. This sequence encodes CASSSTGLAEQYV.

This clone was detected once. V is TRBV28 and J is TRBJ2-3; the D is unclear. V was clipped by 5 bases and J by 0 bases, with 9 bases between them. The CDR3 has 14 residues. The germline CDR1 and CDR2 sequences are MDHEN and SYDVKM. This chain's CDR3 is CASSPPGSTDTQYF. The CDR3 DNA sequence: TGTGCCAGCAGTCCGCCCGGCAGCACAGATACGCAGTATTTT.

The chain is built from TRBV3-1 (or the pseudogene TRBV3-2) and TRBJ2-3; 14 nucleotides match TRBD2. The CDR3 has 17 residues. Germline CDR1 LGHDT, CDR2 YNNKEL (reference sequence). After removal of 6 bases from V and 5 bases from J, the junction contained 10 bases not matched to a gene. The CDR3 DNA follows: TGTGCCAGCAGGATAGGACTAGCGGGGGGAAGTGGAGATACGCAGTATTTT. Translation gives CASRIGLAGGSGDTQYF.

This sequence joins TRBV12-3 or TRBV12-4 and TRBJ1-1; no clear D gene. The CDR3 contains 11 residues. With 6 bases removed from V and 9 bases from J, the gap between germline ends came to 11 bases. The CDR3 DNA is TGTGCCAGCAGGGCCTACAGCAAAGCTTTCTTT. It specifies CASRAYSKAFF.

The chain combines TRBV3-1 (or the pseudogene TRBV3-2) with TRBJ1-1; TRBD1 matches at 7 bases. Germline-derived CDR1 and CDR2 are LGHDT and YNNKEL (reference sequence). The CDR3 has 15 amino acids. V dropped 8 bases and J dropped 6; count of bases not matched to a gene: 15. CDR3 in DNA: TGTGCCAGCTCTCAAGGGGGCGGGAATAACGCTGAAGCTTTCTTT. Translating gives CASSQGGGNNAEAFF.

J is TRBJ1-1 and V is TRBV5-1; D may be TRBD1 (5 bases). Germline V gene data show CDR1 as SGHRS and CDR2 as YFSETQ. The ends were cut back, 4 bases at V and 7 bases at J, with 26 bases in the middle. This CDR3 is 17 amino acids long. CDR3 nucleotides: TGCGCCAGCAGCCGTGGGACGAATCCGCGAGAGTATAATGAAGCTTTCTTT. Its protein product is CASSRGTNPREYNEAFF. The variable domain in full, with the rest retrieved from reference TRBV5-1 and TRBJ1-1, is KAGVTQTPRYLIKTRGQQVTLSCSPISGHRSVSWYQQTPGQGLQFLFEYFSETQRNKGNFPGRFSGRQFSNSRSEMNVSTLELGDSALYLCASSRGTNPREYNEAFFGQGTRLTVV.